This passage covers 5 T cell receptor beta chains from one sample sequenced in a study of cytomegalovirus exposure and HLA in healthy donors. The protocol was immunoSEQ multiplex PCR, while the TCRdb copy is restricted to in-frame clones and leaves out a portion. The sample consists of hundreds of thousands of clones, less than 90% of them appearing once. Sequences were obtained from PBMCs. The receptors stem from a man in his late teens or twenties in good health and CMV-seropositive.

CDR3 sequence (DNA): TGTGCCAGTAGTATCCCCCGCACAGGGTTACCCCGCGGCTACACCTTC. As protein: CASSIPRTGLPRGYTF. V gene TRBV19 combines with J gene TRBJ1-2; a possible D gene is TRBD1 (6 bases). Germline-derived CDR1 and CDR2 are LNHDA and SQIVND (reference sequence). V lost 3 bases, J lost 8 bases, and 22 bases lay in between. The CDR3 contains 16 residues.

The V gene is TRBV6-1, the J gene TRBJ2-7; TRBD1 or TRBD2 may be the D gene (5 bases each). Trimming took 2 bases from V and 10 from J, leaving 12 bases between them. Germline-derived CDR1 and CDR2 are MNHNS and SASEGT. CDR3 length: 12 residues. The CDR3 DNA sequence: TGTGCCAGCAGTGAAAGGGACCTTACTCAGTACTTC. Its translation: CASSERDLTQYF.

DNA for the CDR3: TGTGCCAGTAGTATCTCAGGGGGCGGTGGCTACACCTTC. Encoded protein: CASSISGGGGYTF. The chain has TRBV19 and TRBJ1-2; TRBD1 agrees at 8 bases. The germline CDR1 and CDR2 sequences are LNHDA and SQIVND (reference sequence). This CDR3 has 13 amino acids. V dropped 3 bases and J dropped 7; count of bases not matched to a gene: 4. The variable domain in full, with the rest retrieved from reference TRBV19 and TRBJ1-2, is DGGITQSPKYLFRKEGQNVTLSCEQNLNHDAMYWYRQDPGQGLRLIYYSQIVNDFQKGDIAEGYSVSREKKESFPLTVTSAQKNPTAFYLCASSISGGGGYTFGSGTRLTVV.

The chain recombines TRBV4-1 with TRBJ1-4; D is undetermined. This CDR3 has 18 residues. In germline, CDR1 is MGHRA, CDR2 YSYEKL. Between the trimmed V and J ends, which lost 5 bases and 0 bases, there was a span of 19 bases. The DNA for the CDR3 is TGCGCCAGCAGCTCCCGGGAAAAAGGGCTTGCAACTAATGAAAAACTGTTTTTT. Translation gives CASSSREKGLATNEKLFF.

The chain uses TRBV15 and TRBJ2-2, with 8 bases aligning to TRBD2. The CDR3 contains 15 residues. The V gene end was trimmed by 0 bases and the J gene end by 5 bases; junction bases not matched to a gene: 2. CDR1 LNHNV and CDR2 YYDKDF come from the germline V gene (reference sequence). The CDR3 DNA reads TGTGCCACCAGCAGAGACCAGCGGGAGACCGGGGAGCTGTTTTTT. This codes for CATSRDQRETGELFF. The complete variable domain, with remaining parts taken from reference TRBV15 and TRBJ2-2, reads DAMVIQNPRYQVTQFGKPVTLSCSQTLNHNVMYWYQQKSSQAPKLLFHYYDKDFNNEADTPDNFQSRRPNTSFCFLDIRSPGLGDTAMYLCATSRDQRETGELFFGEGSRLTVL.